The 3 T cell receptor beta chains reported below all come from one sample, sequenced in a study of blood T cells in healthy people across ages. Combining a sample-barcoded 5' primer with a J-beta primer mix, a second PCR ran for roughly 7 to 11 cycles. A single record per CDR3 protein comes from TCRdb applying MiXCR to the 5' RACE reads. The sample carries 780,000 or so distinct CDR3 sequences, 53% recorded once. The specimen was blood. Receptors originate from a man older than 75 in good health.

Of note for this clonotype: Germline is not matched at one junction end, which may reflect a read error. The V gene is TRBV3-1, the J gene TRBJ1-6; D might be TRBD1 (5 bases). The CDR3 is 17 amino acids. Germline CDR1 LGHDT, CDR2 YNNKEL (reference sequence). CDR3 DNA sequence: TGTGCCAGCAGCCCGGGACGCCTGAGCTCCTATAATGCACCCCTCCACTTT. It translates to CASSPGRLSSYNAPLHF.

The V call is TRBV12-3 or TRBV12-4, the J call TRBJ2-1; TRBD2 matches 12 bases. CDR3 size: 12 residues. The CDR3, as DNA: TGTGCAGGCACTAGCGGGAGGAATGAGCAGTTCTTC. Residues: CAGTSGRNEQFF.

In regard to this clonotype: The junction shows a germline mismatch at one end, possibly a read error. DNA for the CDR3: TGCGCCAGCAGCTTGGAAGGAGTTAGCAATCAGCTCCAGCATTTT. It yields the protein CASSLEGVSNQLQHF. This sequence joins TRBV5-1 and TRBJ1-5; D is unclear. CDR3 length: 15 residues. Germline V lookup: CDR1 SGHRS, CDR2 YFSETQ.